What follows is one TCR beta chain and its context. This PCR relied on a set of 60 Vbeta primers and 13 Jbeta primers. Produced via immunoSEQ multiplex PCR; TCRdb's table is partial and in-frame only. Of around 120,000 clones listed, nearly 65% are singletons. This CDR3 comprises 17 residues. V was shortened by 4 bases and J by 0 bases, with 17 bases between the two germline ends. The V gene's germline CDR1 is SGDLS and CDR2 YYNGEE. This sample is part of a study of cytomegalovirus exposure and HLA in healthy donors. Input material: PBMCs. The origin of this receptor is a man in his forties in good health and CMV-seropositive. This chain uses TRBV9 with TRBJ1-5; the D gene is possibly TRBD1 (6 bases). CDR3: CASSPQPTDSSNQPQHF. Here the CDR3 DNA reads TGTGCCAGCAGCCCTCAACCAACGGACAGTAGCAATCAGCCCCAGCATTTT.